A selection of T cell receptor beta chains follows, all from one sample in a study of blood T cell repertoires in COVID-19. Clones were sequenced by immunoSEQ multiplex PCR, and TCRdb holds only the in-frame ones, with some missing. There are 90,000 or so clones in the sample; about 82% occur only once, and under 30% lies in the top ten. The sequencing input was peripheral blood. These receptors all stem from a human donor in a cohort sampled during active COVID-19. Each CDR3 is given with its conserved first and last residue. The D gene is left open where the match is weak. Where a row states a size, it is once, few, many or the class of an expanded clone; other rows omit it.

cdr3_aa	cdr3_nt	d_call	clone_size	v_call	j_call
CASSFGGSSTDTQYF	TGCGCCAGCAGCTTCGGAGGGTCTAGCACAGATACGCAGTATTTT	-	-	TRBV5-1	TRBJ2-3
CASSPGTGKIDSGELFF	TGTGCCAGTAGTCCCGGGACAGGGAAGATAGACAGCGGGGAGCTGTTTTTT	TRBD1	once	TRBV19	TRBJ2-2
CAISAQRGGTDTQYF	TGTGCCATCAGTGCGCAGCGGGGGGGCACAGATACGCAGTATTTT	TRBD2	-	TRBV10-3	TRBJ2-3
CASSQDGGSNQPQHF	TGTGCCAGCAGCCAAGACGGAGGTAGCAATCAGCCCCAGCATTTT	-	-	TRBV4-2	TRBJ1-5
CASSSGQTYEQYF	TGTGCCAGCAGCAGCGGGCAAACCTACGAGCAGTACTTC	-	-	TRBV27	TRBJ2-7
CASSLGYGLETQYF	TGCGCCAGCAGCTTGGGTTACGGTTTAGAGACCCAGTACTTC	-	-	TRBV5-1	TRBJ2-5
CATSTRWGQLEGWYGYTF	TGTGCCACCAGTACTCGGTGGGGACAGCTCGAGGGATGGTATGGCTACACCTTC	TRBD1	-	TRBV24-1	TRBJ1-2
CASSKSSNQPQHF	TGTGCCAGCAGCAAGAGTAGCAATCAGCCCCAGCATTTT	-	-	TRBV7-2	TRBJ1-5
CASSLGGLGETQYF	TGTGCCAGCAGTTTAGGGGGACTAGGGGAGACCCAGTACTTC	TRBD2	once	TRBV27	TRBJ2-5
CASNRRGYGYTF	TGTGCCAGCAATAGAAGGGGCTATGGCTACACCTTC	-	-	TRBV5-6	TRBJ1-2
CAWSHREKLFF	TGTGCCTGGAGCCACAGGGAAAAACTGTTTTTT	-	few	TRBV30	TRBJ1-4
CASSGGRFTDTQYF	TGTGCCAGCAGCGGCGGGAGATTCACAGATACGCAGTATTTT	TRBD2	-	TRBV9	TRBJ2-3
CASSLDGGGSYNEQFF	TGTGCCAGCAGCTTGGACGGGGGTGGCTCCTACAATGAGCAGTTCTTC	-	-	TRBV5-6	TRBJ2-1
CASGGTSGYNEQFF	TGTGCCAGCGGGGGGACTAGCGGGTACAATGAGCAGTTCTTC	TRBD2	-	TRBV9	TRBJ2-1
CASSPTPLSYYEQYF	TGTGCCAGCTCTCCTACTCCTCTATCTTACTACGAGCAGTACTTC	-	-	TRBV18	TRBJ2-7
CASSLARTSGSDEQYF	TGTGCCAGCAGCTTAGCCAGGACTAGCGGGAGTGACGAGCAGTACTTC	TRBD2	few	TRBV7-9	TRBJ2-7
CASTTQGIEAFF	TGTGCCAGCACCACACAGGGTATTGAAGCTTTCTTT	-	-	TRBV28	TRBJ1-1
CASSRDTPANTGELFF	TGCGCCAGCAGTCGGGACACCCCCGCGAACACCGGGGAGCTGTTTTTT	-	-	TRBV5-1	TRBJ2-2
CASPLDRALRRVQETQYF	TGCGCCAGCCCACTAGACAGGGCGTTAAGGAGAGTCCAAGAGACCCAGTACTTC	TRBD1	-	TRBV4-1	TRBJ2-5
CASSVDRFNQPQHF	TGTGCCAGTAGTGTGGACAGGTTCAATCAGCCCCAGCATTTT	TRBD1	few	TRBV19	TRBJ1-5
CSVGTGVNQPQHF	TGCAGCGTGGGGACAGGGGTAAATCAGCCCCAGCATTTT	TRBD1	-	TRBV29-1	TRBJ1-5
CASSEAGTGNTEAFF	TGTGCCAGCAGTGAAGCGGGGACAGGGAACACTGAAGCTTTCTTT	TRBD1	-	TRBV6-1	TRBJ1-1
CASSLGRNTEAFF	TGTGCCAGCAGCTTGGGTAGGAACACTGAAGCTTTCTTT	-	-	TRBV5-8	TRBJ1-1
CASSPMTGGSSNQPQHF	TGCGCCAGCAGCCCAATGACAGGGGGCAGTAGCAATCAGCCCCAGCATTTT	TRBD1	-	TRBV4-1	TRBJ1-5
CASSQSGRQGGGYTF	TGTGCCAGCAGCCAATCGGGGAGGCAGGGCGGTGGCTACACCTTC	-	-	TRBV4-2	TRBJ1-2
CASSQDGGNTIYGYTF	TGCGCCAGCAGCCAAGATGGGGGGAACACGATCTATGGCTACACCTTC	-	-	TRBV4-3	TRBJ1-2
CASSPARTAPLHF	TGTGCCAGCAGTCCAGCCCGGACAGCACCCCTCCACTTT	-	-	TRBV28	TRBJ1-6
CASSSSDGSGTLMAQYF	TGTGCCAGCAGCTCGTCCGATGGTAGCGGGACACTCATGGCCCAGTACTTC	TRBD2	few	TRBV5-6	TRBJ2-5
CSVGSGTVNQETQYF	TGCAGCGTGGGGTCCGGGACAGTGAACCAAGAGACCCAGTACTTC	TRBD1	few	TRBV29-1	TRBJ2-5
CASSLAGRETQYF	TGTGCCAGCAGCTTAGCGGGGCGGGAGACCCAGTACTTC	-	-	TRBV7-2	TRBJ2-5
CASSTWVGQETQYF	TGTGCCAGCAGCACTTGGGTCGGGCAAGAGACCCAGTACTTC	-	-	TRBV21-1	TRBJ2-5
CASSQAGTGVYGYTF	TGTGCCAGCAGCCAGGCCGGGACAGGGGTCTATGGCTACACCTTC	TRBD1	-	TRBV14	TRBJ1-2
CASSLQDRDYEQYF	TGTGCCAGCAGCTTACAGGACAGAGACTACGAGCAGTACTTC	-	-	TRBV7-9	TRBJ2-7
CASSPGPGQGAGEQFF	TGCGCCAGCAGCCCAGGACCGGGACAGGGGGCAGGTGAGCAGTTCTTC	TRBD1	-	TRBV4-3	TRBJ2-1
CASSGPGQTYEQYF	TGTGCCAGCAGCGGACCGGGACAGACCTACGAGCAGTACTTC	TRBD1	-	TRBV9	TRBJ2-7
CASSQQSGGAWETQYF	TGCGCCAGCAGCCAACAGAGCGGGGGGGCTTGGGAGACCCAGTACTTC	TRBD2	-	TRBV4-3	TRBJ2-5
CASSLGTSGRGETQYF	TGTGCCAGCAGTTTAGGGACTAGCGGGAGGGGAGAGACCCAGTACTTC	TRBD2	-	TRBV27	TRBJ2-5
CASSLTSGEETQYF	TGTGCCAGCAGCTTAACTAGCGGGGAAGAGACCCAGTACTTC	TRBD2	-	TRBV7-2	TRBJ2-5
CASRRGIRGDTGELFF	TGTGCCAGCAGAAGGGGCATCCGTGGGGACACCGGGGAGCTGTTTTTT	-	-	TRBV27	TRBJ2-2
CASGSRGPGYTF	TGTGCCAGCGGATCCAGGGGCCCTGGCTACACCTTC	-	many	TRBV28	TRBJ1-2
CASSLGVAGELYEQFF	TGTGCCAGCAGCTTAGGCGTTGCGGGAGAGTTGTATGAGCAGTTCTTC	TRBD2	-	TRBV7-9	TRBJ2-1
CASSGTGTSGYNEQFF	TGCGCCAGCAGCGGTACCGGGACTAGCGGGTACAATGAGCAGTTCTTC	TRBD2	-	TRBV5-1	TRBJ2-1
CASSSTPGTSPRETQYF	TGTGCCAGCAGCTCTACTCCCGGGACTAGCCCCCGAGAGACCCAGTACTTC	TRBD2	-	TRBV7-8	TRBJ2-5
CASSYGGTDTQYF	TGTGCCAGCAGCTACGGGGGCACAGATACGCAGTATTTT	-	-	TRBV7-9	TRBJ2-3